The rows below give T cell receptor beta chains drawn from one sample of a study of blood T cell repertoires in COVID-19. The data were produced by immunoSEQ multiplex PCR, yet TCRdb's version contains in-frame clones alone and is incomplete. This sample carries 350,000 to 500,000 clones, 70% to 90% of them seen once, and the ten largest clones take around 1.5%. Sequenced input: PBMCs or T cells enriched from blood (not recorded which). Source of these receptors: a woman younger than 30 who had been exposed to COVID-19. Each CDR3 is given with its conserved first and last residue.

TRBV6-2/TRBV6-3,TRBJ2-7,CASSYPRDSAYEQYF
TRBV30,TRBJ1-2,CAWSRTGNYGYTF
TRBV6-5,TRBJ2-7,CASSLAGDIYEQYF
TRBV5-4,TRBJ1-3,CATNALKLSGGGNTIYF
TRBV15,TRBJ2-1,CATSRAGNNEQFF
TRBV12-3/TRBV12-4,TRBJ2-7,CASSLGGEEYF
TRBV10-1,TRBJ2-7,CASSGDRFHEQYF
TRBV27,TRBJ2-7,CASSPPGLADHTYEQYF
TRBV28,TRBJ1-2,CASSLTPYGYTF
TRBV24-1,TRBJ2-1,CATSDTGKSSYNEQFF
TRBV7-2,TRBJ2-1,CASSLGRGSGRYNEQFF
TRBV20-1,TRBJ2-7,CSAKGGYEQYF
TRBV29-1,TRBJ2-2,CSVGHSNTGELFF
TRBV19,TRBJ1-5,CASSIWGGGNQPQHF